The 9 T cell receptor beta chains below were found in one sample sequenced in a study of T-cell reconstitution after alpha-beta-depleted transplantation in children. A TCRbeta library incorporating unique molecular identifiers was prepared. In TCRdb, the PCR reads were re-called with MiXCR into one record per CDR3 protein. The data contain roughly 180,000 distinct CDR3 sequences, 13% to 15% of them singletons. Specimen: PBMCs from the stem cell graft donor, collected from the stem cell graft. These receptors originate from a human donor who donated a stem cell graft to a child with acute lymphoblastic leukemia.

This clonotype occurred a few times. The chain has TRBV29-1 and TRBJ2-3; D is ambiguous. Germline assignment: CDR1 SQVTM and CDR2 ANQGSEA. V was cut by 7 bases and J by 6 bases, with 11 bases left in between. The CDR3 extends over 11 amino acids. CDR3 bases: TGCAGCGCCCGGCCCCACGATACGCAGTATTTT. It is translated as CSARPHDTQYF.

The sample holds many counts of this clonotype. The V and J genes are TRBV6-4 and TRBJ1-1; TRBD1 is a possible D gene (5 bases). Trimming left V 10 bases short and J 5 bases short, with 17 bases between. Germline-derived CDR1 and CDR2 are MRHNA and SNTAGT. This CDR3 is 13 amino acids long. CDR3 protein: CATRTQGSTEAFF. The CDR3 region has the DNA TGTGCCACCAGGACTCAGGGTTCTACTGAAGCTTTCTTT.

In its sample, this clonotype was seen many times. The rearrangement uses TRBV29-1 and TRBJ1-6; D unresolved. Germline CDR1 SQVTM, CDR2 ANQGSEA. The CDR3 length is 12 residues. Trimming took 4 bases from V and 4 from J, leaving 5 bases between them. This CDR3 is CSVGEYNSPLHF. The CDR3 bases are TGCAGCGTTGGGGAGTATAATTCACCCCTCCACTTT.

This clonotype was counted at least ten times. The V gene is TRBV10-2, the J gene TRBJ1-5; tentative D call: TRBD1 (6 bases). CDR1 and CDR2 from the germline V gene are WSHSY and SAAADI. The CDR3 covers 15 residues. Trimming stripped 3 bases from V and 1 base from J, with 10 bases between. The CDR3 nucleotides read TGCGCCAGCAGTGACCGGGACATAAGCAATCAGCCCCAGCATTTT. This encodes CASSDRDISNQPQHF.

With regard to this clonotype: It may be a read error: a sequence one base away is much more abundant. V and J are TRBV7-9 and TRBJ2-1, with 9 bases fitting TRBD2. The ends lost 4 bases at V and 3 bases at J; junction bases unmatched: 7. This CDR3 has 16 amino acids. From germline, CDR1 is SEHNR and CDR2 FQNEAQ (reference sequence). The CDR3: CASSSRLAVFYNEQFF. CDR3 DNA sequence: TGTGCCAGCAGCTCCCGACTAGCGGTCTTCTACAATGAGCAGTTCTTC.

This clonotype was observed at least ten times. The rearrangement uses TRBV28 and TRBJ1-1; TRBD1 matches at 10 bases. Trimming removed 6 bases from V and 11 bases from J; junction bases left unmatched: 6. This CDR3 has 12 amino acids. The V gene's germline CDR1 is MDHEN and CDR2 SYDVKM. The DNA of the CDR3 is TGTGCCAGCAGAGGGCCGGGACAGGGGGCTTTCTTT. Encoded protein: CASRGPGQGAFF.

The table lists this clonotype with many counts. The genes are TRBV3-1 and TRBJ2-5, with D unresolved. Deletions cut 5 bases from V and 0 bases from J, with 10 bases between. CDR3 length: 14 residues. CDR1 and CDR2 (germline): LGHDT, YNNKEL (reference sequence). In DNA, the CDR3 is TGTGCCAGCAGCACCCAACCGTACCAAGAGACCCAGTACTTC. The encoded protein is CASSTQPYQETQYF.

The J gene is TRBJ2-3, the V gene TRBV5-4, with D hard to call. Germline assignment: CDR1 SGHNT and CDR2 YYREEE (reference sequence). The V and J ends lost 0 bases and 0 bases respectively, with 8 bases between them. The length of the CDR3 is 15 residues. CDR3 in DNA: TGTGCCAGCAGCTTGGACAGCTATAGCACAGATACGCAGTATTTT. This translates into CASSLDSYSTDTQYF.

This clonotype was seen many times. J is TRBJ1-1 and V is TRBV12-3 or TRBV12-4; D might be TRBD1 (6 bases). Trimming removed 5 bases from V and 4 bases from J, with 23 bases in between. The CDR3 consists of 17 residues. The CDR3 DNA reads TGTGCCAGCAGTCTTCGGGCAGGGGTGATGGAAAGCACTGAAGCTTTCTTT. Its protein product is CASSLRAGVMESTEAFF.